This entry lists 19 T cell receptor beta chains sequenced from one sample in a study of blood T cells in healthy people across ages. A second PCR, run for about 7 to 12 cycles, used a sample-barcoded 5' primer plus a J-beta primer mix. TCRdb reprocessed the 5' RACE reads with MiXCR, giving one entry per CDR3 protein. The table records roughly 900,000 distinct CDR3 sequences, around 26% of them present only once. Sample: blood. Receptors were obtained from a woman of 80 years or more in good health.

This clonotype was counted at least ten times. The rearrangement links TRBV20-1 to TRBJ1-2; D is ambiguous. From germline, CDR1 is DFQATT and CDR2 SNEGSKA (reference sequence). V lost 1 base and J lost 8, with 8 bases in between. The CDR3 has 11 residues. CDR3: CSARASGGYTF. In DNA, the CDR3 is TGCAGTGCTAGAGCCTCTGGAGGCTACACCTTC.

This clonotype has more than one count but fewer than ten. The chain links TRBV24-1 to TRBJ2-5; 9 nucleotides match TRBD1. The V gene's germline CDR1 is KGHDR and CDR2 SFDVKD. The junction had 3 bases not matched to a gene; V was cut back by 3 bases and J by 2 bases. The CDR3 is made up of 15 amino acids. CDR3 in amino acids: CATSDAGTGQETQYF. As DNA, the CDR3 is TGTGCCACCAGTGATGCCGGGACAGGGCAAGAGACCCAGTACTTC.

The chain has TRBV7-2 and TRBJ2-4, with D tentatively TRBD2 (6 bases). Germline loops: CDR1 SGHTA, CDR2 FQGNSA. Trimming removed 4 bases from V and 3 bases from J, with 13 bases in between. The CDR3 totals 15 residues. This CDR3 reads CASSSGTAGKNIQYF. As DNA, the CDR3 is TGTGCCAGCAGCTCGGGAACAGCGGGCAAAAACATTCAGTACTTC.

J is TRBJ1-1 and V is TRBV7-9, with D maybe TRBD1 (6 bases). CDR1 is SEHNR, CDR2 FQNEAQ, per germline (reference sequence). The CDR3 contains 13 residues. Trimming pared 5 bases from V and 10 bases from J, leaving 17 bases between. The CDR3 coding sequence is TGTGCCAGCAGCCAACGGGACACTTCGGGAGCTTTCTTT. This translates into CASSQRDTSGAFF.

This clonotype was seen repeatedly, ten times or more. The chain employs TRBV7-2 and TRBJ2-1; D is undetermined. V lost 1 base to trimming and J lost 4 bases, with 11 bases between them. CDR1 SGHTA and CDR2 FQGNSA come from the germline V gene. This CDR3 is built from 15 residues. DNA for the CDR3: TGTGCCAGCAGCTTAGTTAGCAGCAATTACAATGAGCAGTTCTTC. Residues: CASSLVSSNYNEQFF.

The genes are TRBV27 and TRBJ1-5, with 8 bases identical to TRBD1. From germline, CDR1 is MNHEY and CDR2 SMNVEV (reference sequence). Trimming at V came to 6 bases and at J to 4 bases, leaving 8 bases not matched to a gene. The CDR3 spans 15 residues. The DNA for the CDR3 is TGTGCCAGCAGCCGAGACAGGGGAGTGAATCAGCCCCAGCATTTT. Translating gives CASSRDRGVNQPQHF.

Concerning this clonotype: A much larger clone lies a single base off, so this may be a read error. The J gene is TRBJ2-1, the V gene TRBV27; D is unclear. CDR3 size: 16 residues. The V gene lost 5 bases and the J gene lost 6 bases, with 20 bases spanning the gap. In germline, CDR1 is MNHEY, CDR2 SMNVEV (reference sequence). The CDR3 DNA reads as TGTGCCAGCAGTCATCTGGCGGTGGGGTTCTCCAATGAGCAGTTCTTC. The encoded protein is CASSHLAVGFSNEQFF.

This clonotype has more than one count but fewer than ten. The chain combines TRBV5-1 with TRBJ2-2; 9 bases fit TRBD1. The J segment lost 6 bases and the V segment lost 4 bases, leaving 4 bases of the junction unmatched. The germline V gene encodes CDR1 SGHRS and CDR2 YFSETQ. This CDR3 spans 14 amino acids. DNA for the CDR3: TGCGCCAGCAGCGCGGGACAGGGATCCGGGGAGCTGTTTTTT. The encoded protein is CASSAGQGSGELFF.

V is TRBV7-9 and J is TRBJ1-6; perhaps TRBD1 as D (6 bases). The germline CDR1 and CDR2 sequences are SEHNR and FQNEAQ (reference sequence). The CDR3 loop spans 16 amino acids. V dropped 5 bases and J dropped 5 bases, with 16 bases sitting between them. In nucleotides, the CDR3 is TGTGCCAGCAGCCCTGGGGGGGGGGCCCATAATTCACCCCTCCACTTT. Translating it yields CASSPGGGAHNSPLHF. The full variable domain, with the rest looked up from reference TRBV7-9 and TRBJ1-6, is DTGVSQNPRHKITKRGQNVTFRCDPISEHNRLYWYRQTLGQGPEFLTYFQNEAQLEKSRLLSDRFSAERPKGSFSTLEIQRTEQGDSAMYLCASSPGGGAHNSPLHFGNGTRLTVT.

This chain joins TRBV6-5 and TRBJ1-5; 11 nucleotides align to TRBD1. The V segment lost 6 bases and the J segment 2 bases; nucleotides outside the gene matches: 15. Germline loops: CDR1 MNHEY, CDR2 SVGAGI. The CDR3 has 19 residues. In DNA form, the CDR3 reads TGTGCCAGCAGCTATTTAACCGGGACAGGGGGGTTTGGCAATCAGCCCCAGCATTTT. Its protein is CASSYLTGTGGFGNQPQHF.

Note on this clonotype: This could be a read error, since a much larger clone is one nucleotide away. DNA for the CDR3: TGTGCCAGCAGCTCTAGTGGCCCGATTAAGATAGGAGATGGCTACACCTTC. It encodes CASSSSGPIKIGDGYTF. The gene calls are TRBV7-2 and TRBJ1-2, with D unclear. The germline gives CDR1 SGHTA, CDR2 FQGNSA. Trimming cost V 4 bases and J 6 bases, with 24 bases left between them. The CDR3 consists of 17 residues.

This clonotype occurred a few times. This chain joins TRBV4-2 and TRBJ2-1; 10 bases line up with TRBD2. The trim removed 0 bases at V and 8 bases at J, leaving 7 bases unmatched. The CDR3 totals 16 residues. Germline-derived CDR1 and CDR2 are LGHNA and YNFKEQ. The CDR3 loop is CASSQDQRGGRDEQFF. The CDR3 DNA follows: TGTGCCAGCAGCCAAGATCAGCGGGGGGGCAGAGATGAGCAGTTCTTC.

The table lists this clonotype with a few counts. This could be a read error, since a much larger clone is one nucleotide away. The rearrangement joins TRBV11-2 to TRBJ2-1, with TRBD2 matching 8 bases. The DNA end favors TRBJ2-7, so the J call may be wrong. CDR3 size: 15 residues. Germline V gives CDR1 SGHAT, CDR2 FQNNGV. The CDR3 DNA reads TGTGCCAGCAGCTCTTTGCGGGGGGCCTACAATGAGCAGTACTTC. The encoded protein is CASSSLRGAYNEQYF.

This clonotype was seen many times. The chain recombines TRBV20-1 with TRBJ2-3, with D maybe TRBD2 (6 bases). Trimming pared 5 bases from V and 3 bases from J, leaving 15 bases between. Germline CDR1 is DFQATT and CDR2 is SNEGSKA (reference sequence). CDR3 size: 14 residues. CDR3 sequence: CSAAGTRGTDTQYF. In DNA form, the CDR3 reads TGCAGTGCTGCCGGGACTCGGGGGACAGATACGCAGTATTTT.

CDR3 sequence reads: CSVDFRRTDTQYF. CDR3 nucleotides: TGCAGCGTTGACTTCCGGAGAACAGATACGCAGTATTTT. V is TRBV29-1 and J is TRBJ2-3; no firm D call. The CDR3 loop spans 13 amino acids. Germline CDR1 SQVTM, CDR2 ANQGSEA. Trimming took 3 bases from V and 3 from J, leaving 10 bases between them.

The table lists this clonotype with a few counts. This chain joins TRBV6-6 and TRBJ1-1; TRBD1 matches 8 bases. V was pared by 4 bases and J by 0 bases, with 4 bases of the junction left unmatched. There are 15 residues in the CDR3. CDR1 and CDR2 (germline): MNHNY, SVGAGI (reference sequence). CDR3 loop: CASSSDRGMNTEAFF. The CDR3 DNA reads TGTGCCAGCAGTTCTGACAGGGGCATGAACACTGAAGCTTTCTTT.

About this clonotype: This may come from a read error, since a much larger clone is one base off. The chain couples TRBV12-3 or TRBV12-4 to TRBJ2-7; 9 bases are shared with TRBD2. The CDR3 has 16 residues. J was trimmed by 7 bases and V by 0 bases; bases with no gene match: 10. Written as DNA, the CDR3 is TGTGCCAGCAGTTTAGCGCTGGGCGGGGGGGCCGGTGAGCAGTACTTC. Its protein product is CASSLALGGGAGEQYF.

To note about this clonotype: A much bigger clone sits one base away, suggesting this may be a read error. CDR3 region: CASSSSGPSNEKRFF. The DNA of the CDR3 is TGTGCCAGCAGCAGTTCCGGGCCCAGTAATGAAAAACGGTTTTTT. V usage is TRBV7-2 and J usage is TRBJ1-4; D is ambiguous. This CDR3 comprises 15 residues. Germline loops: CDR1 SGHTA, CDR2 FQGNSA.

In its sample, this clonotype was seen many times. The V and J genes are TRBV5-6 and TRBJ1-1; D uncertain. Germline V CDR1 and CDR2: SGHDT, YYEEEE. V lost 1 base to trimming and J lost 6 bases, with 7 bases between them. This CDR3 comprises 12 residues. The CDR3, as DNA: TGTGCCAGCAGCTTGCGGACCTCTGAAGCTTTCTTT. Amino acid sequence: CASSLRTSEAFF.